This T cell receptor beta chain was captured by sequencing in a study of cytomegalovirus exposure and HLA in healthy donors (dated by TCRdb to about 2017). In terms of the full investigation: An earlier analysis of 550 to 700 of the donors reported 250 to 300 Gb of sequence data and 100 million to 140 million unique TCR beta sequences from 190 million or so T cells. All discovery cohort repertoires had been generated on a single sequencing platform. HLA typing covered class I and class II loci at four-digit resolution. A later analysis re-analyzed previously published TCR beta repertoires from several hundred donors and added high-resolution HLA genotyping to study TCR occurrence patterns. An early release covering roughly 600 HLA-typed donors comprised 250 to 350 gigabases of sequencing data and approximately 80 million unique TCR sequences. Across approximately 400 genotyped donors of the cohort, an average of about 240,000 unique TCR beta nucleotide sequences per donor were sequenced, and 15% to 20% of those sequences were non-productive. A later genetic analysis took genome-wide SNP genotypes for 398 of the 666 donors and used that subset as a discovery cohort. The study was designed to test whether signatures of past pathogen exposure could be identified by cataloging public T cell receptors. In addition to the first cohort of 666 subjects, a separate validation cohort of 130 or so different subjects was used. The T cell repertoires of 666 subjects were profiled by immunosequencing and related to cytomegalovirus serostatus. Donor age, sex, ethnicity and CMV serostatus were compiled alongside the repertoire data. To decide whether each TCR beta V gene segment behaved as functional or pseudogenic, an earlier analysis of some 570 of the donors relied on high-throughput TCR beta sequencing. Roughly five DR-DQ haplotypes were handled as single units for association and clustering because linkage in the cohort was strong. Rather than drawing on any new phenotypic data, the later analysis identified candidate immune exposures from TCR beta sequences and the way those sequences occurred across donors. The number of typed donors differed by locus: roughly 620-630 for A, B, C, DRB1 and DQB1; 522 for DQA1; around 580 for DPA1; and around 450 for DPB1. Among the roughly 400 genotyped donors, 81% belonged to the genetic ancestry cluster associated with self-reported Caucasian donors. To predict cytomegalovirus infection status, the study brought together high-throughput TCR immunosequencing, statistical association of individual TCRs with disease status, and machine learning.

What the authors observed across the whole study: A few of the identified cytomegalovirus-associated TCR beta chains were confirmed in vitro to be specific for cytomegalovirus antigens. HLA typing was unavailable for some donors at each locus, so association tests used only the typed subset. In a later analysis, more than 15,000 TCR beta sequences were associated with specific HLA alleles at a false discovery rate of 0.05. V-gene and J-gene trimming of TCR beta chains was associated with a missense DCLRE1C variant in a later genetic analysis, and the association was replicated in an independent cohort. Sequencing depth was assumed to be roughly uniform across donors in the presence/absence analyses, though that assumption may not hold. The 87-base-pair reads could not distinguish some IMGT-functional V segments, including TRBV6-2 and TRBV6-3, so those segments were excluded. Strong co-occurrence of HLA alleles, especially DR and DQ, made assigning TCR associations to individual alleles difficult. Most TCR sequences were observed very rarely across donors, whereas some public TCRs were present in many individuals. The authors suggested that the approach could potentially be generalized to other disease states and immunological phenotypes. A cluster of highly shared sequence variants was judged likely to represent a technical artifact of the sequencing pipeline. In this cohort, only TCR beta chains were sequenced, and detectable features were limited by the absence of alpha or paired-chain data. For the cohort, immune exposure information was limited to CMV serostatus. In a later analysis, most CMV-associated TCR beta chains were found to appear HLA-restricted, with HLA associations seemingly driven largely by CMV exposure. The study gave a list of 150 to 200 TCR beta chains associated with cytomegalovirus. Correlated functional status among segregating V segments might reflect linkage disequilibrium, but an unknown experimental factor could not be ruled out. The classifier was reported to diagnose cytomegalovirus status with high specificity and sensitivity in both the original and validation cohorts. Broadly in line with IMGT annotations, most TCR beta V segments showed up in productive rearrangements about 87% or about 30% of the time in an earlier analysis of approximately 640 of the donors. In a later analysis, TCR association rates were found to vary across HLA loci, with the most associated TCRs seen for DRB1 alleles and the fewest for HLA-C alleles. According to a later genetic analysis, donors in an Asian-associated ancestry cluster had fewer N-insertions in productive TCRs than the approximately 610-donor mean. About 15 rarely observed V segments, including chromosome 9 orphons, were excluded from the earlier analysis of approximately 600 of the donors because counts were too low. A later analysis found that HLA-associated TCR beta chains were more clonally expanded and had lower generation probabilities than equally common non-associated chains. A further reported finding was that TCR beta sequences accurately predicted the HLA-A and HLA-B alleles for most subjects in the first cohort. In a later analysis, several top co-occurrence clusters were reported to appear linked to parvovirus B19, influenza, CMV and Epstein-Barr virus.

CDR1 and CDR2 are read off the germline V gene as SQVTM and ANQGSEA. V drops 5 bases and J drops 3 bases, leaving 11 bases in between. Its CDR3 holds 13 amino acids, cysteine through phenylalanine. The retained sequence is limited to the CDR3, 39 bases, with the frame set at the first base. This clone appeared a few times. Its antigen is currently not known. Base-call qualities are not available, and no considerably larger clone is one nucleotide away. Receptors were amplified or captured by the immunoSEQ multiplex PCR assay. A mixture of 60 forward primers for TCR Vbeta segments and 13 reverse primers for TCR Jbeta segments was used in the multiplex PCR. A multiplex PCR assay on genomic DNA amplified the CDR3 region of rearranged TCR beta genes. Amplified TCR beta libraries were sequenced as 87-base-pair reads on the Illumina HiSeq System. The study's processing was this. A later analysis tallied around 87 million unique TCR beta chains across the 666 repertoires, and approximately 9.9 million of those chains were shared by two or more donors. Raw reads were error-corrected and collapsed into unique sequences with a nearest-neighbor algorithm that merged closely related sequences to remove PCR and sequencing errors. CDR3 sequences were aligned to IMGT reference sequences to assign V, D and J gene segments. Each retained sequence needed at least a six-nucleotide match to both a V gene segment and a J gene segment. A rearrangement counted as productive if the CDR3 had no stop codons and remained in frame with V and J, and every other rearrangement counted as non-productive. CDR3 was defined according to IMGT convention as the region running from the second conserved V-encoded cysteine to the conserved J-encoded phenylalanine. The earlier analysis of about 530 of the donors excluded any sequence lacking an unambiguous match to a single V gene segment. In an earlier analysis of more than 500 of the donors, a V segment was called functional when productive rearrangements were above 56.7%, and segregating when the standard deviation between donors exceeded 5%. A statistical classification framework was developed to diagnose cytomegalovirus status using the catalog of TCR beta chain sequences. A later analysis assigned V and J genes by comparing TCR nucleotide sequences with IMGT/GENE-DB human TR gene sequences. In a later analysis, CDR3 sequences and most-parsimonious VDJ recombination scenarios were assigned using the TCRdist pipeline. In a later analysis, each TCR beta chain was defined by its CDR3 amino acid sequence together with its V-gene family, and reads without a unique V-gene family were excluded. As a way to deal with suspected cross-contamination and a sequencing artifact, a later analysis dropped roughly 620 nucleotide sequences that were highly shared and had low generation probability. In a later analysis, a clonal expansion index was calculated for each public chain from normalized within-repertoire ranks of inferred template counts. A later analysis computed generation probabilities with a VDJ recombination model fitted to out-of-frame rearrangements, and checked the results against IGoR. Hypergeometric tests were used in a later analysis to score TCR-TCR, TCR-HLA and TCR-CMV co-occurrence, with a repertoire-size bias correction applied to the TCR pairs. To estimate false discovery rates, a later analysis permuted the HLA or CMV assignments 20 times. In a later analysis, co-occurring TCRs were grouped using DBSCAN, and TCRdist sequence similarity was added for clustering within HLA-allele-positive subsets. Repertoires with fewer than 30,000 or more than 120,000 public chains were left out of co-occurrence clustering, as were about five repertoires with anomalous nucleotide sharing. The table comes from immuneACCESS by way of TCRdb, which keeps in-frame sequences with V and J called. Part of the clones is missing from these tables; in studies checked, under half for an unresolved V gene and the rest for unknown reasons. That table supplies the V and J calls and clone size; D and trimming were determined from the DNA. A total of some 93,000 clones appear in this sample, 9.4% of them only once. The top ten clonotypes cover 4.5% to 6% of the sample.

In total, approximately 610 healthy bone marrow donors made up the cohort. At the time of sampling, every cohort member was nominally healthy, though immune exposures that went unrecorded were likely present. The donor tested CMV seropositive, placing the donor among the 289 seropositive members of the cohort. Each donor provided a peripheral blood sample, and peripheral blood mononuclear cells were used for TCR beta sequencing. Genomic DNA extraction from the blood cell samples was performed with the Qiagen DNeasy Blood Extraction Kit. The rearrangement combines TRBV29-1 with TRBJ1-5; confidence is insufficient to name the D gene. This TCR derives from a man between 45 and 60 years old in good health and CMV-seropositive. Specimen: PBMCs. The DNA sequence reads TGCAGCGTTACCTCAGGATTCAATCAGCCCCAGCATTTT. Translated, it gives CSVTSGFNQPQHF.